The 3 T cell receptor beta chains below come from one sample, sequenced in a study of T cell responses to AZD1222 COVID-19 vaccine. Method: immunoSEQ multiplex PCR; TCRdb's copy keeps in-frame clones and lacks some. The data show 130,000 or so clones, roughly 84% seen once. The starting material was peripheral blood, obtained on day 0 of AZD1222 vaccination. These receptors originate from an adult in good health.

V and J are TRBV10-3 and TRBJ1-1, with TRBD1 matching 11 bases. Trimming at V came to 6 bases and at J to 8 bases, leaving 2 bases not matched to a gene. Germline-derived CDR1 and CDR2 are ENHRY and SYGVKD. The CDR3 sequence is 12 residues long. The CDR3 bases are TGTGCCATCAGCGGGGACAGGGGGGAAGCTTTCTTT. Protein: CAISGDRGEAFF.

The chain uses TRBV6-5 and TRBJ1-3, with D unclear. V was pared by 3 bases and J by 6 bases, with 15 bases between. Germline CDR1 and CDR2: MNHEY and SVGAGI. This CDR3 has 15 amino acids. CDR3 region: CASSYVWGPENTIYF. CDR3 DNA sequence: TGTGCCAGCAGTTATGTCTGGGGTCCGGAAAACACCATATATTTT.

This sequence joins TRBV19 and TRBJ1-1; a possible D gene is TRBD1 (5 bases). The V gene's germline CDR1 is LNHDA and CDR2 SQIVND (reference sequence). The CDR3 is 13 amino acids. V lost 4 bases to trimming and J lost 11 bases, with 17 bases between them. CDR3 sequence (DNA): TGTGCCAGTAGTAATCGAGGGGTTGAAGGCGCTTTCTTT. Protein: CASSNRGVEGAFF.